These 7 T cell receptor beta chains were sequenced from one sample in a study of blood T cell repertoires in COVID-19. Assay used: immunoSEQ multiplex PCR; TCRdb lists only in-frame clones, some missing. This table holds approximately 80,000 clones, about 83% found once. What was sequenced was peripheral blood. The receptors here all came from a man aged 45-65 years with active COVID-19.

The chain uses TRBV7-2 and TRBJ2-1, with 9 bases lining up with TRBD1. The CDR3 consists of 16 residues. From germline, CDR1 is SGHTA and CDR2 FQGNSA. The V segment lost 1 base and the J segment 0 bases; nucleotides outside the gene matches: 1. CDR3 DNA: TGTGCCAGCAGCTTAGGGGACAGGGTCTCCTACAATGAGCAGTTCTTC. It yields the protein CASSLGDRVSYNEQFF.

The V call is TRBV9, the J call TRBJ1-1; D gene ambiguous. Germline loops: CDR1 SGDLS, CDR2 YYNGEE. The CDR3 consists of 18 residues. The ends were cut back, 4 bases at V and 3 bases at J, with 25 bases in the middle. CDR3 nucleotides: TGTGCCAGCAGCCCAGACGCCAGGAGGCCTAATTTCTACACTGAAGCTTTCTTT. Translating gives CASSPDARRPNFYTEAFF. Using reference TRBV9 and TRBJ1-1 for the parts outside the CDR3, the full variable domain is DSGVTQTPKHLITATGQRVTLRCSPRSGDLSVYWYQQSLDQGLQFLIQYYNGEERAKGNILERFSAQQFPDLHSELNLSSLELGDSALYFCASSPDARRPNFYTEAFFGQGTRLTVV.

The V call is TRBV2, the J call TRBJ2-1; 8 nucleotides line up with TRBD2. V shed 7 bases, J shed 8 bases, and the junction held 19 bases outside the gene matches. CDR3 size: 17 residues. Looked up from germline, CDR1 is SNHLY and CDR2 is FYNNEI. CDR3 sequence (DNA): TGTGCCAGCATGATGACTCCCGGGACTAGGTCGTTGGATGAGCAGTTCTTC. It translates to CASMMTPGTRSLDEQFF.

This chain connects TRBV11-1 to TRBJ1-1; TRBD1 aligns across 9 bases. Unmatched junction bases numbered 8, after V lost 4 bases and J lost 8 bases. Germline CDR1 reads SGHAT; CDR2 reads FQDESV (reference sequence). The CDR3 length is 14 residues. The CDR3 is CASSSSRDREEAFF. The CDR3 bases are TGTGCCAGCAGCTCGTCCCGGGACAGGGAAGAAGCTTTCTTT.

V and J are TRBV5-4 and TRBJ2-1; 13 nucleotides match TRBD2. With 0 bases clipped from V and 8 bases from J, the junction kept 11 bases outside the gene matches. Germline V gene sequence: CDR1 SGHNT, CDR2 YYREEE (reference sequence). The CDR3 extends over 18 amino acids. The CDR3 here is CASSLEYPGLAGFDEQFF. In DNA, the CDR3 is TGTGCCAGCAGCTTGGAGTACCCGGGACTAGCGGGATTCGATGAGCAGTTCTTC.

This clone came up a few times. CDR3 loop: CASHFGKGWNQPQHF. The CDR3 nucleotides read TGTGCCAGCCATTTTGGGAAGGGGTGGAATCAGCCCCAGCATTTT. The chain is built from TRBV28 and TRBJ1-5; D perhaps matches TRBD1 (5 bases). Trimming pared 8 bases from V and 4 bases from J, leaving 18 bases between. Germline loops: CDR1 MDHEN, CDR2 SYDVKM. The CDR3 is 15 amino acids.

V gene TRBV7-2 combines with J gene TRBJ2-5; D is perhaps TRBD1 (5 bases). The CDR3 totals 15 residues. Trimming took off 2 bases at V and 1 base at J, with 11 bases between the two ends. Germline CDR1 reads SGHTA; CDR2 reads FQGNSA. The CDR3 spells CASSLSSGRQETQYF. CDR3 bases: TGTGCCAGCAGCTTAAGTTCAGGGCGCCAAGAGACCCAGTACTTC.